This entry lists 20 T cell receptor beta chains sequenced from one sample in a study of tumor-infiltrating lymphocytes in localized non-small cell lung cancer. Here immunoSEQ multiplex PCR was the method, and the copy in TCRdb shows in-frame clones only, minus some. The profile shows more than 15,000 clones, around three quarters of them singletons. The sequenced sample consisted of lung tumor tissue. These receptors were obtained from a human donor with non-small cell lung cancer.

The chain combines TRBV29-1 with TRBJ1-1; the D is unclear. From germline, CDR1 is SQVTM and CDR2 ANQGSEA. The CDR3 runs 12 residues. The V gene lost 6 bases and the J gene lost 0 bases, with 8 bases spanning the gap. CDR3 sequence (DNA): TGCAGCGTCGCAGGCGTGAACACTGAAGCTTTCTTT. Protein: CSVAGVNTEAFF.

The rearrangement uses TRBV5-5 and TRBJ1-6; D gene ambiguous. Germline V gene lookup returns CDR1 SGHKS and CDR2 YYEKEE (reference sequence). V shed 3 bases and J shed 5 bases, with 12 bases lying between them. The CDR3 extends over 15 amino acids. CDR3 residues: CASSSMGENNSPLHF. CDR3 in DNA: TGTGCCAGCAGCTCCATGGGAGAGAATAATTCACCCCTCCACTTT.

V is TRBV11-2 and J is TRBJ1-1; TRBD1 is a possible D gene (5 bases). V lost 7 bases and J 0 bases, leaving 12 bases between the germline ends. The CDR3 extends over 14 amino acids. The germline gives CDR1 SGHAT, CDR2 FQNNGV. CDR3 DNA: TGTGCCAGCATGAGGAGGGGCATGAACACTGAAGCTTTCTTT. This encodes CASMRRGMNTEAFF.

The J gene is TRBJ1-2, the V gene TRBV19; 8 bases agree with TRBD1. Trimming took 8 bases from V and 3 from J; bases not matched to a gene: 14. The CDR3 spans 16 residues. In germline, CDR1 is LNHDA, CDR2 SQIVND (reference sequence). Here the CDR3 reads CASWHGQGASHYGYTF. In DNA, the CDR3 is TGTGCCAGTTGGCACGGACAGGGCGCTTCCCACTATGGCTACACCTTC.

This sequence joins TRBV7-8 and TRBJ2-7, with a tentative D call TRBD1 (5 bases). Trimming stripped 3 bases from V and 4 bases from J, with 13 bases between. CDR1 SGHVS and CDR2 FQNEAQ come from the germline V gene. This CDR3 contains 14 residues. The CDR3 region has the DNA TGTGCCAGCAGCTTTTCAGGACAACTGTACGAGCAGTACTTC. Translation: CASSFSGQLYEQYF.

V usage is TRBV5-4 and J usage is TRBJ2-3, with D unclear. The CDR3 is made up of 15 amino acids. V dropped 2 bases and J dropped 1 base, with 11 bases sitting between them. Looked up from germline, CDR1 is SGHNT and CDR2 is YYREEE (reference sequence). CDR3 sequence reads: CASSFQGPGTDTQYF. The CDR3 coding sequence is TGTGCCAGCAGCTTTCAAGGGCCCGGCACAGATACGCAGTATTTT. Looking up the rest from reference TRBV5-4 and TRBJ2-3 gives the full variable domain: ETGVTQSPTHLIKTRGQQVTLRCSSQSGHNTVSWYQQALGQGPQFIFQYYREEENGRGNFPPRFSGLQFPNYSSELNVNALELDDSALYLCASSFQGPGTDTQYFGPGTRLTVL.

The chain joins TRBV5-1 to TRBJ1-1, with D perhaps TRBD1 (5 bases). CDR1 is SGHRS and CDR2 is YFSETQ in the germline V gene. This CDR3 has 14 amino acids. Trimming cost V 4 bases and J 1 base, with 11 bases left between them. The CDR3 here is CASSLGTENTEAFF. The CDR3 DNA follows: TGCGCCAGCAGCCTCGGGACGGAGAACACTGAAGCTTTCTTT.

CDR3 sequence reads: CASSFIMNTEAFF. DNA of the CDR3: TGTGCCAGCAGCTTTATCATGAACACTGAAGCTTTCTTT. The chain employs TRBV7-2 and TRBJ1-1; D uncertain. Per germline, CDR1 SGHTA and CDR2 FQGNSA. The CDR3 length is 13 residues. Trimming took off 3 bases at V and 0 bases at J, with 5 bases between the two ends.

The chain has TRBV19 and TRBJ2-3; D is possibly TRBD2 (6 bases). Per the germline V gene, CDR1 is LNHDA and CDR2 is SQIVND (reference sequence). V was trimmed by 3 bases and J by 2 bases, leaving 15 bases between them. This CDR3 has 16 residues. DNA for the CDR3: TGTGCCAGTAGTATTAGGTTCCGGGGGACCACAGATACGCAGTATTTT. It translates to CASSIRFRGTTDTQYF.

The chain is built from TRBV5-4 and TRBJ1-1; no firm D call. Germline CDR1 is SGHNT and CDR2 is YYREEE (reference sequence). Trimming took 0 bases from V and 0 from J, leaving 9 bases between them. The CDR3 contains 15 residues. The CDR3 reads CASSLDGLMNTEAFF. CDR3 DNA: TGTGCCAGCAGCTTGGATGGACTGATGAACACTGAAGCTTTCTTT.

The rearrangement links TRBV25-1 to TRBJ1-2, with D tentatively TRBD1 (5 bases). V lost 0 bases and J lost 9, with 14 bases in between. This CDR3 region has 14 residues. Germline-derived CDR1 and CDR2 are MGHDK and SYGVNS. The CDR3 nucleotides read TGTGCCAGCAGTGAATATAGGGGCCGGTTGAGCTACACCTTC. Translated, it gives CASSEYRGRLSYTF.

The chain has TRBV16 and TRBJ2-7; possibly TRBD1 for D (5 bases). The germline gives CDR1 KGHSY, CDR2 FQNENV. This CDR3 comprises 14 residues. V gave up 0 bases and J gave up 7 bases, with 13 bases separating them. The CDR3 region has the DNA TGTGCCAGCAGCCAATCATCGGCGCAGGGTGAGCAGTACTTC. Translation gives CASSQSSAQGEQYF.

This clone was seen a single time. V is TRBV5-5 and J is TRBJ1-1, with 7 bases aligning to TRBD1. From germline, CDR1 is SGHKS and CDR2 YYEKEE (reference sequence). After removal of 3 bases from V and 1 base from J, the junction contained 9 bases not matched to a gene. This CDR3 is built from 16 residues. CDR3 coding DNA: TGTGCCAGCAGCTCTGACAGGGACGGTGAGAACACTGAAGCTTTCTTT. Translation gives CASSSDRDGENTEAFF.

The rearrangement uses TRBV5-6 and TRBJ2-7; unclear D gene. Germline V gives CDR1 SGHDT, CDR2 YYEEEE. The CDR3 has 13 amino acids. Between the trimmed V and J ends, which lost 0 bases and 4 bases, there was a span of 8 bases. The CDR3 is CASSLGSEYEQYF. Written as DNA, the CDR3 is TGTGCCAGCAGCTTGGGTTCCGAGTACGAGCAGTACTTC.

V is TRBV27 and J is TRBJ1-4, with 11 bases identical to TRBD1. The V and J ends lost 5 bases and 7 bases, in that order; junction bases with no gene match: 9. Germline CDR1 and CDR2: MNHEY and SMNVEV (reference sequence). This CDR3 has 16 amino acids. CDR3 nucleotide sequence: TGTGCCAGCAGTCCAAAGTTGGGACAGGGGGGTGAAAAACTGTTTTTT. It encodes CASSPKLGQGGEKLFF.

The genes are TRBV18 and TRBJ1-5; weak D call: TRBD1 (6 bases). The V and J ends lost 2 bases and 1 base respectively, with 15 bases between them. CDR3 length equals 17 residues. Germline V gene lookup returns CDR1 KGHSH and CDR2 LQKENI. The CDR3 sequence: CASSPTGRVGSNQPQHF. CDR3 bases: TGTGCCAGCTCACCAACAGGGAGGGTGGGGAGCAATCAGCCCCAGCATTTT.

CDR3 loop: CASSLRQEPKEEYF. For the CDR3, the DNA is TGTGCCAGCAGCTTGCGGCAGGAGCCGAAGGAGGAGTACTTC. The rearrangement joins TRBV5-8 to TRBJ2-7; weak D call: TRBD2 (5 bases). CDR3 length: 14 residues. The V gene lost 1 base and the J gene lost 11 bases, with 19 bases spanning the gap. The V gene's germline CDR1 is SGHTS and CDR2 YDEGEE.

This rearrangement joins TRBV6-5 to TRBJ1-5; D perhaps matches TRBD1 (5 bases). V was trimmed by 4 bases and J by 7 bases, leaving 17 bases between them. Germline values: CDR1 MNHEY, CDR2 SVGAGI. The CDR3 length is 15 residues. Here the CDR3 reads CASSSTGTWGQPQHF. The CDR3, as DNA: TGTGCCAGCAGTTCCACCGGGACGTGGGGCCAGCCCCAGCATTTT.

The V gene is TRBV11-3, the J gene TRBJ2-7; TRBD1 aligns across 9 bases. This CDR3 is 15 amino acids long. Germline lookup yields CDR1 SGHNT and CDR2 YENEEA. Unmatched junction bases numbered 7, after V lost 6 bases and J lost 1 base. CDR3 loop: CASRNRDRASYEQYF. CDR3 in DNA: TGTGCCAGCAGGAACCGGGACAGGGCGTCCTACGAGCAGTACTTC.

This clone has just one count. The chain combines TRBV7-2 with TRBJ1-5; the D is unclear. The CDR3 is made up of 13 amino acids. Trimming left V 5 bases short and J 0 bases short, with 5 bases between. Germline values: CDR1 SGHTA, CDR2 FQGNSA. The CDR3: CASSPYSNQPQHF. DNA for the CDR3: TGTGCCAGCAGCCCTTATAGCAATCAGCCCCAGCATTTT.